The T cell receptor beta chain under discussion was sequenced for a study of metastatic and nonmetastatic thyroid tumors. For the study at large: The authors compared repertoires across blood and tumor or nodule tissue from malignant and benign thyroid patients.

Original data processing: A papillary thyroid cancer distant-metastasis classifier was built from CDR3 differences across clinicopathological groups. With MiXCR, TCRdb called clones anew from the PCR reads. Clone size and V and J calls follow TCRdb, not the original study. The table records around 40,000 clones, roughly 25% of them present only once. Sample share makes this clone medium-sized. Patients underwent thyroid surgery, and none had received any treatment before it. V lost 0 bases, J lost 4 bases, and 11 bases stayed unmatched. Germline V gene lookup returns CDR1 MGHRA and CDR2 YSYEKL. The CDR3 consists of 18 residues.

The material sequenced was blood. The J gene is TRBJ2-2, the V gene TRBV4-1, with TRBD2 matching 7 bases. The sequence was collected from a female donor with papillary thyroid cancer or a benign thyroid nodule (not recorded which). Some clones in this sample may be carry-over from other donors' samples. Here the CDR3 reads CASSQDTTQRDFTGELFF. The CDR3 region has the DNA TGCGCCAGCAGCCAAGATACCACCCAGCGGGACTTCACCGGGGAGCTGTTTTTT.